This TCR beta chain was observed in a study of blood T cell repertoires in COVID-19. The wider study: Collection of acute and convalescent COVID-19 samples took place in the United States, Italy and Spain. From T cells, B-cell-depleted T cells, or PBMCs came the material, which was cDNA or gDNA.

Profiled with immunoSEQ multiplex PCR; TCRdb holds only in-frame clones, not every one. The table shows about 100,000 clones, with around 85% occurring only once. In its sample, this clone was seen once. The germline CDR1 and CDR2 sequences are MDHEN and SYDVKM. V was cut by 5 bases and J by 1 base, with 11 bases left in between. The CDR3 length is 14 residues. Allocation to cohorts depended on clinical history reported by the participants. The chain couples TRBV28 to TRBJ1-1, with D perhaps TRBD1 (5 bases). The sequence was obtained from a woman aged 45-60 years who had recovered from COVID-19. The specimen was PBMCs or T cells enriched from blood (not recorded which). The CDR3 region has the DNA TGTGCCAGCAGTCCACCGGACACGAACACTGAAGCTTTCTTT. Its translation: CASSPPDTNTEAFF.